This T cell receptor beta chain was identified in a study of CD8 T cells in Susac syndrome. The CDR3 is 12 amino acids. V lost 3 bases and J lost 4, with 7 bases in between. The V gene's germline CDR1 is SQVTM and CDR2 ANQGSEA. After extraction with the RNeasy kit, roughly 0.5 to 1 ug of the RNA was reverse transcribed using random hexamers. TCR beta CDR3 was amplified by immunoSEQ covering 54 Vbeta and 13 Jbeta. TCRdb re-derived calls from the immunoSEQ multiplex PCR reads in MiXCR, one entry per CDR3 protein. The sample yields 150,000 to 180,000 distinct CDR3 sequences, 95% to 96% seen once. Sequencing of TCR beta covered CD8+ and CD4+ T cells obtained from blood. The multiple sclerosis control group was made up of treatment-naive patients with stable or active relapsing-remitting disease.

This clonotype originated in a human donor with multiple sclerosis. This chain uses TRBV29-1 with TRBJ2-1; no firm D call. Sequenced sample: CD8+ T cells from PBMCs. The CDR3 is CSVEYPYNEQFF. In DNA form, the CDR3 reads TGCAGCGTTGAGTACCCTTACAATGAGCAGTTCTTC.